The clone carrying this T cell receptor beta chain is a singleton in its sample. CDR1 SGHRS and CDR2 YFSETQ come from the germline V gene. The CDR3 runs to 18 residues. V lost 4 bases and J lost 2, with 25 bases in between. The entry originates in a study of blood T cell repertoires in COVID-19. The participants were between about 18 and 90 years old and came from under 25 US areas. Sequenced by immunoSEQ multiplex PCR; TCRdb stores in-frame clones only, minus some. The sample comprises 160,000 or so clones, 75% to 90% of which are singletons, and 3% to 3.5% rests with the top ten. The J gene is TRBJ2-7, the V gene TRBV5-1; possible D gene TRBD1, 6 bases. The receptor comes from a woman in her sixties or seventies who had recovered from COVID-19. Material: PBMCs or T cells enriched from blood (not recorded which). The CDR3: CASSKDRTDSSSTYEQYF. The CDR3, as DNA: TGCGCCAGCAGCAAGGATCGGACAGACTCCTCTTCTACCTACGAGCAGTACTTC.